The 32 T cell receptor beta chains below come from one sample, sequenced in a study of shared clonotypes between healthy human individuals. Here immunoSEQ multiplex PCR was the method, and the copy in TCRdb shows in-frame clones only, minus some. The sample contains 470,000 or so clones, around four fifths of which appear only once. The sequencing input was PBMCs. All receptors come from a middle-aged woman in good health. Some clones in this sample may be carry-over from other donors' samples.

V usage is TRBV18 and J usage is TRBJ1-2, with TRBD1 identical over 7 bases. This CDR3 contains 13 residues. Germline V gene data show CDR1 as KGHSH and CDR2 as LQKENI. The trim removed 3 bases at V and 6 bases at J, leaving 4 bases unmatched. In nucleotides, the CDR3 is TGTGCCAGCTCACCCGGACAGGCAAATGGCTACACCTTC. Translated: CASSPGQANGYTF.

This clone was seen more than once but under ten times. The V and J genes are TRBV30 and TRBJ2-3, with a possible D match to TRBD2 (6 bases). The CDR3 loop spans 13 amino acids. V shed 7 bases and J shed 0 bases, with 11 bases lying between them. Germline CDR1 and CDR2: GTSNPN and SVGIG (reference sequence). The DNA of the CDR3 is TGTGCCTCGATAGCGGCTAGCACAGATACGCAGTATTTT. Translating gives CASIAASTDTQYF.

This clone has a single count. Here the CDR3 DNA reads TGTGCCAGCAGTGACGTCACTAGCGGCTCCTACGAGCAGTACTTC. Its translation: CASSDVTSGSYEQYF. This sequence joins TRBV27 and TRBJ2-7; 8 positions match TRBD2. Germline V CDR1 and CDR2: MNHEY, SMNVEV (reference sequence). The length of the CDR3 is 15 residues. The trim removed 5 bases at V and 0 bases at J, leaving 6 bases unmatched.

This clone was detected only a few times. The rearrangement uses TRBV9 and TRBJ2-7, with D maybe TRBD1 (5 bases). CDR1 is SGDLS, CDR2 YYNGEE, per germline. The CDR3 has 13 residues. The V end lost 2 bases, the J end lost 3 bases, and 9 bases lay between the germline ends. This CDR3 reads CASSVNGHYEQYF. The CDR3 bases are TGTGCCAGCAGCGTCAACGGACACTACGAGCAGTACTTC.

The gene calls are TRBV5-6 and TRBJ2-2, with TRBD1 matching over 9 bases. The germline V gene has CDR1 SGHDT and CDR2 YYEEEE. The CDR3 spans 16 residues. V was clipped by 6 bases and J by 4 bases; unmatched bases: 10. The DNA of the CDR3 is TGTGCCAGCACCCTACAGGGGGCGACGAGCACCGGGGAGCTGTTTTTT. Encoded protein: CASTLQGATSTGELFF.

The rearrangement links TRBV2 to TRBJ1-2; 9 positions match TRBD1. This CDR3 region has 14 residues. The V gene's germline CDR1 is SNHLY and CDR2 FYNNEI. V was clipped by 6 bases and J by 13 bases; unmatched bases: 15. The CDR3 spells CASRSTPGQGTPTF. In nucleotides, the CDR3 is TGTGCCAGCAGGTCCACTCCGGGACAGGGAACCCCCACCTTC.

This chain joins TRBV6-5 and TRBJ2-6; unclear D gene. Germline CDR1 MNHEY, CDR2 SVGAGI. V dropped 0 bases and J dropped 4 bases, with 10 bases sitting between them. This CDR3 region has 16 residues. CDR3 loop: CASSYSLAGGANVLTF. The CDR3 DNA is TGTGCCAGCAGTTACTCTTTGGCAGGAGGGGCCAACGTCCTGACTTTC.

This clone was counted a few times. The rearrangement uses TRBV5-1 and TRBJ1-3; D remains ambiguous. The V and J ends lost 3 bases and 2 bases respectively, with 6 bases between them. The CDR3 length is 13 residues. Looked up from germline, CDR1 is SGHRS and CDR2 is YFSETQ. The CDR3 loop is CASSSTTGNTIYF. Here the CDR3 DNA reads TGCGCCAGCAGCTCCACAACTGGAAACACCATATATTTT.

This clone showed up just once. The genes are TRBV27 and TRBJ2-1; D is possibly TRBD2 (6 bases). The germline V gene has CDR1 MNHEY and CDR2 SMNVEV (reference sequence). The length of the CDR3 is 15 residues. The ends were cut back, 2 bases at V and 10 bases at J, with 18 bases in the middle. The CDR3 sequence: CASSLILAGAVEQFF. CDR3 coding DNA: TGTGCCAGCAGTTTAATACTAGCCGGGGCCGTGGAGCAGTTCTTC.

With respect to this clone: Germline is not matched at one junction end, which may reflect a read error. The CDR3, as DNA: TGTGTCAGCAGCTTAGCAGGGTCGGGTGGCTACACCTTC. Amino acid sequence: CVSSLAGSGGYTF. V gene TRBV7-2 combines with J gene TRBJ1-2; a possible D gene is TRBD1 (5 bases). Germline V gives CDR1 SGHTA, CDR2 FQGNSA. The CDR3 loop spans 13 amino acids.

The rearrangement joins TRBV2 to TRBJ1-2; 8 bases fit TRBD1. This CDR3 is built from 15 residues. Germline V lookup: CDR1 SNHLY, CDR2 FYNNEI. The ends lost 6 bases at V and 4 bases at J; junction bases unmatched: 10. The chain's CDR3 is CASSPGQGRGYGYTF. CDR3 in DNA: TGTGCCAGCAGCCCAGGACAGGGCAGGGGCTATGGCTACACCTTC.

V and J are TRBV5-1 and TRBJ2-7, with TRBD2 identical over 13 bases. The CDR3 is made up of 18 amino acids. Per germline, CDR1 SGHRS and CDR2 YFSETQ. V lost 0 bases, J lost 5 bases, and 11 bases stayed unmatched. CDR3 bases: TGCGCCAGCAGCTTGGCCACTCGGACTAGCGGGAGTATGGACGAGCAGTACTTC. Its translation: CASSLATRTSGSMDEQYF.

The CDR3 nucleotides are TGTGCCAGTTCGGGACAGGTAAAGCAGTTCTTC. As protein: CASSGQVKQFF. The chain has TRBV19 and TRBJ2-1; 8 bases map to TRBD1. The CDR3 contains 11 residues. Germline V lookup: CDR1 LNHDA, CDR2 SQIVND (reference sequence). Trimming at V came to 8 bases and at J to 11 bases, leaving 5 bases not matched to a gene.

The V and J genes are TRBV6-1 and TRBJ2-7; 8 bases are shared with TRBD1. The V and J ends lost 6 bases and 9 bases, in that order; junction bases with no gene match: 10. The CDR3 covers 13 residues. The germline gives CDR1 MNHNS, CDR2 SASEGT. The CDR3 is CASRTGAQNGQYF. CDR3 sequence (DNA): TGTGCCAGCAGGACAGGGGCGCAGAACGGGCAGTACTTC.

The rearrangement uses TRBV4-1 and TRBJ1-2; no firm D call. The V gene's germline CDR1 is MGHRA and CDR2 YSYEKL. V was shortened by 0 bases and J by 3 bases, with 5 bases between the two germline ends. The CDR3 runs to 13 residues. CDR3 in DNA: TGCGCCAGCAGCCAAGATTACGACTATGGCTACACCTTC. It translates to CASSQDYDYGYTF.

This clone occurred once. This rearrangement joins TRBV20-1 to TRBJ1-2; D is ambiguous. Trimming took 4 bases from V and 8 from J, leaving 11 bases between them. CDR1 and CDR2 (germline): DFQATT, SNEGSKA (reference sequence). The CDR3 totals 11 residues. CDR3 sequence reads: CSAKKTGGYTF. CDR3 DNA: TGCAGTGCTAAGAAGACCGGCGGCTACACCTTC.

The chain joins TRBV11-2 to TRBJ2-1; 11 bases align to TRBD2. Germline loops: CDR1 SGHAT, CDR2 FQNNGV. V shed 5 bases, J shed 4 bases, and the junction held 4 bases outside the gene matches. This CDR3 spans 15 amino acids. CDR3 sequence: CASSVTSGSYNEQFF. CDR3 sequence (DNA): TGTGCCAGCAGCGTCACTAGCGGGAGTTACAATGAGCAGTTCTTC.

The rearrangement joins TRBV30 to TRBJ2-7, with TRBD1 identical over 8 bases. CDR3 length: 17 residues. The germline V gene encodes CDR1 GTSNPN and CDR2 SVGIG (reference sequence). J was trimmed by 2 bases and V by 2 bases; bases with no gene match: 14. CDR3 in DNA: TGTGCCTGGAGTTCCTATTCCATCGGACAGGGCCCCTACGAGCAGTACTTC. Translation gives CAWSSYSIGQGPYEQYF.

With respect to this clone: This may come from a read error, since a much larger clone is one base off. The same CDR3 arises from other DNA sequences in this sample as well. The V call is TRBV2, the J call TRBJ2-7; 7 bases agree with TRBD2. Germline CDR1 reads SNHLY; CDR2 reads FYNNEI. V lost 5 bases, J lost 3 bases, and 10 bases stayed unmatched. The CDR3 is 15 amino acids. The DNA of the CDR3 is TGTGCCAGCAGTACCAACCCGGGGGGAGTCTACGAGCAGTACTTC. Translating it yields CASSTNPGGVYEQYF.

The V call is TRBV7-2, the J call TRBJ2-1; D may be TRBD2 (6 bases). V shed 5 bases and J shed 5 bases, with 16 bases lying between them. The CDR3 is 15 residues long. Germline V gene data show CDR1 as SGHTA and CDR2 as FQGNSA. The CDR3 reads CASSPLAYYNNEQFF. Written as DNA, the CDR3 is TGTGCCAGCAGCCCGCTAGCGTACTATAACAATGAGCAGTTCTTC.

The table lists this clone with many counts. The sample holds other DNA sequences that translate to the same CDR3. This chain joins TRBV30 and TRBJ2-7; 12 nucleotides match TRBD2. V lost 4 bases and J lost 3; bases outside the gene matches: 4. There are 14 residues in the CDR3. From germline, CDR1 is GTSNPN and CDR2 SVGIG (reference sequence). CDR3 sequence reads: CAWTALAGGYEQYF. CDR3 bases: TGTGCCTGGACTGCACTAGCGGGAGGCTACGAGCAGTACTTC. Variable domain in full (rest from reference TRBV30 and TRBJ2-7): SQTIHQWPATLVQPVGSPLSLECTVEGTSNPNLYWYRQAAGRGLQLLFYSVGIGQISSEVPQNLSASRPQDRQFILSSKKLLLSDSGFYLCAWTALAGGYEQYFGPGTRLTVT.

The V gene is TRBV5-1, the J gene TRBJ1-2; 9 bases agree with TRBD1. The CDR3 sequence is 15 residues long. The V gene's germline CDR1 is SGHRS and CDR2 YFSETQ. The trim removed 2 bases at V and 4 bases at J, leaving 6 bases unmatched. The CDR3 reads CASSLGDREGYGYTF. The CDR3 bases are TGCGCCAGCAGCTTAGGGGACAGGGAGGGCTATGGCTACACCTTC.

The chain combines TRBV7-2 with TRBJ2-3; D gene ambiguous. In germline, CDR1 is SGHTA, CDR2 FQGNSA. V was pared by 2 bases and J by 2 bases, with 11 bases between. The CDR3 length is 15 residues. As DNA, the CDR3 is TGTGCCAGCAGCTTAAGTAGGCTGGACACAGATACGCAGTATTTT. Its translation is CASSLSRLDTDTQYF.

A few counts support this clone. The CDR3 bases are TGTGCCAGCAGCCCTGGAAACTACAATGAGCAGTTCTTC. Translating it yields CASSPGNYNEQFF. The chain combines TRBV14 with TRBJ2-1; D gene uncertain. The CDR3 is 13 residues long. V was cut by 4 bases and J by 3 bases, with 7 bases left in between. Germline lookup yields CDR1 SGHDN and CDR2 FVKESK. The whole variable domain, remainder taken from reference TRBV14 and TRBJ2-1, is EAGVTQFPSHSVIEKGQTVTLRCDPISGHDNLYWYRRVMGKEIKFLLHFVKESKQDESGMPNNRFLAERTGGTYSTLKVQPAELEDSGVYFCASSPGNYNEQFFGPGTRLTVL.

This clone was detected only once. The CDR3 bases are TGTGCCAGCAGCTTCGCGCTAGCGGACACCGGGGAGCTGTTTTTT. This sequence encodes CASSFALADTGELFF. This chain joins TRBV7-2 and TRBJ2-2; 7 bases align to TRBD2. V gave up 3 bases and J gave up 3 bases; unmatched junction bases: 4. The germline CDR1 and CDR2 sequences are SGHTA and FQGNSA. This CDR3 is built from 15 residues.

The V gene is TRBV5-1, the J gene TRBJ1-1, with D possibly TRBD1 on 6 matching bases. The germline gives CDR1 SGHRS, CDR2 YFSETQ. There are 15 residues in the CDR3. The germline V and J ends were trimmed by 0 bases and 1 base, with 10 bases remaining between them. CDR3 protein: CASSLAETGNTEAFF. CDR3 nucleotides: TGCGCCAGCAGCTTGGCCGAGACAGGGAACACTGAAGCTTTCTTT.

The chain has TRBV4-1 and TRBJ1-1; TRBD1 aligns across 10 bases. Germline CDR1 reads MGHRA; CDR2 reads YSYEKL. This CDR3 contains 17 residues. Germline trimming cut 4 bases from V and 2 bases from J; bases unmatched to any gene: 10. The CDR3 spells CASSLSRDRGFNTEAFF. The CDR3 DNA reads TGCGCCAGCAGCCTCAGCCGGGACAGGGGATTCAACACTGAAGCTTTCTTT.

CDR3 loop: CASTPDAGHLGYTF. As DNA, the CDR3 is TGTGCCAGCACACCCGACGCCGGGCACCTCGGCTACACCTTC. V usage is TRBV25-1 and J usage is TRBJ1-2; no definite D call. V was trimmed by 7 bases and J by 8 bases, leaving 20 bases between them. Per germline, CDR1 MGHDK and CDR2 SYGVNS. The CDR3 covers 14 residues.

The gene calls are TRBV10-2 and TRBJ2-3, with 13 positions matching TRBD2. The germline V gene has CDR1 WSHSY and CDR2 SAAADI. The CDR3 has 15 amino acids. J gave up 3 bases and V 4 bases, and 1 base lay outside the gene matches. This CDR3 is CASSATSGRTDTQYF. CDR3 DNA: TGCGCCAGCAGTGCGACTAGCGGGAGGACAGATACGCAGTATTTT.

The chain uses TRBV7-3 and TRBJ2-3, with TRBD2 identical over 7 bases. Looked up from germline, CDR1 is SGHTA and CDR2 is FQGTGA. CDR3 length equals 16 residues. The trim removed 5 bases at V and 0 bases at J, leaving 8 bases unmatched. CDR3 sequence (DNA): TGTGCCAGCAGCGCCCTAGCGGATCCTAGCACAGATACGCAGTATTTT. Its protein product is CASSALADPSTDTQYF.

The CDR3 coding sequence is TGTGCCAGCAGACAGAATCAGCCCCAGCATTTT. Protein: CASRQNQPQHF. The rearrangement joins TRBV28 to TRBJ1-5; D gene unclear. There are 11 residues in the CDR3. With 6 bases removed from V and 4 bases from J, the gap between germline ends came to 4 bases. CDR1 MDHEN and CDR2 SYDVKM come from the germline V gene.

J is TRBJ2-7 and V is TRBV5-6, with a weak D call TRBD1 (6 bases). Germline CDR1 and CDR2: SGHDT and YYEEEE. The V end was cut by 0 bases, the J end by 3 bases, with 22 bases between. The length of the CDR3 is 18 residues. CDR3 sequence reads: CASSLGGHQRIVSYEQYF. In nucleotides, the CDR3 is TGTGCCAGCAGCTTGGGGGGACACCAGCGGATAGTCAGCTACGAGCAGTACTTC. The complete variable domain, with remaining parts taken from reference TRBV5-6 and TRBJ2-7, reads DAGVTQSPTHLIKTRGQQVTLRCSPKSGHDTVSWYQQALGQGPQFIFQYYEEEERQRGNFPDRFSGHQFPNYSSELNVNALLLGDSALYLCASSLGGHQRIVSYEQYFGPGTRLTVT.